This T cell receptor beta chain was recorded in a study of T cell responses to AZD1222 COVID-19 vaccine. Study results and caveats: Baseline seropositives among AZD1222 recipients totaled only 6 or 7. Donors were chiefly white British, with a greater number of females, and clonal diversity was perhaps underestimated. Repertoires were collected only later (after the peak T cell response had occurred).

Generated by immunoSEQ multiplex PCR, the TCRdb table keeps only in-frame clones and is missing some. Of 100,000 to 150,000 clones listed, about 88% are singletons. The CDR3 extends over 14 amino acids. V lost 4 bases and J 0 bases, leaving 7 bases between the germline ends. Germline V gene sequence: CDR1 SNHLY, CDR2 FYNNEI. Concerning this clone: The antigen remains undetermined. The sample contains more than one DNA sequence encoding this CDR3.

The TCR sequence derives from an adult in good health. Specimen: peripheral blood, collected on day 0 of AZD1222 vaccination. The chain has TRBV2 and TRBJ1-5; weak D call: TRBD1 (5 bases). Here the CDR3 DNA reads TGTGCCAGCAGTGGGGGGAATAGCAATCAGCCCCAGCATTTT. Translated: CASSGGNSNQPQHF. The full variable domain, with the rest looked up from reference TRBV2 and TRBJ1-5, is EPEVTQTPSHQVTQMGQEVILRCVPISNHLYFYWYRQILGQKVEFLVSFYNNEISEKSEIFDDQFSVERPDGSNFTLKIRSTKLEDSAMYFCASSGGNSNQPQHFGDGTRLSIL.